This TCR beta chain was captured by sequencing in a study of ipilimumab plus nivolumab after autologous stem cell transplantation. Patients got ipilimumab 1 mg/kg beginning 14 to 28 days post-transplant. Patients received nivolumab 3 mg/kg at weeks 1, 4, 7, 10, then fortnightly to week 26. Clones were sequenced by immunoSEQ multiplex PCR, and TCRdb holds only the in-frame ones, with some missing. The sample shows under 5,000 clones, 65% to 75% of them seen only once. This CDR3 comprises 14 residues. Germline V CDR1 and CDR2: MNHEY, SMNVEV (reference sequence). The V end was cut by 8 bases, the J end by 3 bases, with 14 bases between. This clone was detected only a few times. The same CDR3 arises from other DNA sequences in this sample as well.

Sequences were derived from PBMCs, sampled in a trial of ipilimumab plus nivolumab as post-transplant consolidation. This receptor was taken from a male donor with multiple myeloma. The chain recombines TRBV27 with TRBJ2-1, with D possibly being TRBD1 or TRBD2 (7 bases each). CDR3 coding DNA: TGTGCCAGCTCAGGGGGGGCCGGCTACAATGAGCAGTTCTTC. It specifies CASSGGAGYNEQFF.